These 21 T cell receptor beta chains share one sample of origin, sequenced in a study of blood T cell repertoires in COVID-19. The method was immunoSEQ multiplex PCR; TCRdb's version includes in-frame clones alone and lacks a portion of them. The sample has about 440,000 clones, 70% to 90% seen once. Material for sequencing was PBMCs or T cells enriched from blood (not recorded which). The source of these receptors is a woman younger than 35 with acute COVID-19.

The chain recombines TRBV18 with TRBJ2-7; D is possibly TRBD2 (6 bases). The V gene lost 1 base and the J gene lost 6 bases, with 16 bases spanning the gap. The CDR3 runs to 15 residues. Germline CDR1 is KGHSH and CDR2 is LQKENI. In DNA, the CDR3 is TGTGCCAGCTCACCACGGGACTCCAAACCTGGCGAGCAGTACTTC. As protein: CASSPRDSKPGEQYF.

This clone was seen a single time. The chain's CDR3 is CASSSLGSSTDTQYF. The CDR3 nucleotides read TGTGCCAGCAGCTCCCTCGGGTCTAGCACAGATACGCAGTATTTT. The rearrangement links TRBV9 to TRBJ2-3; D remains unclear. With 4 bases removed from V and 0 bases from J, the gap between germline ends came to 12 bases. Per germline, CDR1 SGDLS and CDR2 YYNGEE. The CDR3 runs 15 residues.

The chain carries TRBV6-5 and TRBJ1-2; TRBD1 is a possible D gene (5 bases). Trimming left V 5 bases short and J 4 bases short, with 14 bases between. The germline gives CDR1 MNHEY, CDR2 SVGAGI. CDR3 length: 14 amino acids. The CDR3 DNA sequence: TGTGCCAGCAGTAGTACACGGGGGGGCTATGGCTACACCTTC. This translates into CASSSTRGGYGYTF.

The chain couples TRBV19 to TRBJ1-2; TRBD1 matches 7 bases. This CDR3 is built from 14 residues. In germline, CDR1 is LNHDA, CDR2 SQIVND (reference sequence). V trimming: 3 bases; J trimming: 3 bases; junction bases outside the gene matches: 4. As DNA, the CDR3 is TGTGCCAGTAGTATTAAGGGGGCTTACTATGGCTACACCTTC. Translating it yields CASSIKGAYYGYTF.

This rearrangement joins TRBV7-2 to TRBJ1-5; D ambiguous. The CDR3 extends over 15 amino acids. Germline-derived CDR1 and CDR2 are SGHTA and FQGNSA. V lost 1 base, J lost 3 bases, and 10 bases lay in between. In DNA, the CDR3 is TGTGCCAGCAGCTTAGGTCCAGGTCTCAATCAGCCCCAGCATTTT. Its translation is CASSLGPGLNQPQHF.

The J gene is TRBJ1-2, the V gene TRBV29-1; a weak D match, TRBD1 (5 bases). The CDR3 loop spans 13 amino acids. CDR1 SQVTM and CDR2 ANQGSEA come from the germline V gene. CDR3 in DNA: TGCAGTATAGCCTGGCCGGGGGGATATGGCTACACCTTC. Protein: CSIAWPGGYGYTF. Using reference TRBV29-1 and TRBJ1-2 for the parts outside the CDR3, the full variable domain is SAVISQKPSRDICQRGTSLTIQCQVDSQVTMMFWYRQQPGQSLTLIATANQGSEATYESGFVIDKFPISRPNLTFSTLTVSNMSPEDSSIYLCSIAWPGGYGYTFGSGTRLTVV.

This clone is a singleton in its sample. The rearrangement uses TRBV7-2 and TRBJ1-1, with 7 bases fitting TRBD1. V lost 4 bases and J lost 1; bases outside the gene matches: 6. Per germline, CDR1 SGHTA and CDR2 FQGNSA. The CDR3 loop spans 15 amino acids. CDR3 region: CASSYTGTANTEAFF. The CDR3 bases are TGTGCCAGCAGCTACACCGGGACAGCGAACACTGAAGCTTTCTTT. Supplemented by reference TRBV7-2 and TRBJ1-1, the full variable domain reads GAGVSQSPSNKVTEKGKDVELRCDPISGHTALYWYRQSLGQGLEFLIYFQGNSAPDKSGLPSDRFSAERTGGSVSTLTIQRTQQEDSAVYLCASSYTGTANTEAFFGQGTRLTVV.

The rearrangement uses TRBV7-2 and TRBJ1-2; 10 nucleotides align to TRBD1. This CDR3 contains 17 residues. J lost 5 bases, V lost 5 bases, and 14 bases had no gene match. Looked up from germline, CDR1 is SGHTA and CDR2 is FQGNSA. The CDR3 DNA sequence: TGTGCCAGCAGCCCATCCCGTCGACAGGGGGCGGGATATGGCTACACCTTC. Translation: CASSPSRRQGAGYGYTF.

The CDR3 coding sequence is TGTGCCAGCAGCGTACCCGGGACTAGCGGGGGAAAAGACTACAATGAGCAGTTCTTC. Encoded protein: CASSVPGTSGGKDYNEQFF. This chain connects TRBV9 to TRBJ2-1; 14 bases agree with TRBD2. With V trimmed by 1 base and J by 3 bases, 9 bases remained unmatched. Per the germline V gene, CDR1 is SGDLS and CDR2 is YYNGEE. This CDR3 spans 19 amino acids.

This clone came up a few times. The chain combines TRBV29-1 with TRBJ2-1, with 8 positions matching TRBD2. Germline CDR1 and CDR2: SQVTM and ANQGSEA. The CDR3 runs 16 residues. With 1 base clipped from V and 3 bases from J, the junction kept 8 bases outside the gene matches. CDR3 sequence: CSVEGPGGPHYNEQFF. DNA of the CDR3: TGCAGCGTTGAAGGCCCGGGAGGGCCTCACTACAATGAGCAGTTCTTC.

The chain carries TRBV19 and TRBJ2-5; a possible D gene is TRBD1 (5 bases). With 2 bases removed from V and 4 bases from J, the gap between germline ends came to 14 bases. The CDR3 length is 15 residues. The V gene's germline CDR1 is LNHDA and CDR2 SQIVND (reference sequence). The CDR3 region is CASSIRGSARETQYF. Here the CDR3 DNA reads TGTGCCAGTAGTATAAGGGGATCAGCGAGAGAGACCCAGTACTTC.

The gene calls are TRBV7-9 and TRBJ2-7, with 8 bases lining up with TRBD1. Germline CDR1 reads SEHNR; CDR2 reads FQNEAQ (reference sequence). The CDR3 sequence is 13 residues long. V was pared by 3 bases and J by 3 bases, with 1 base of the junction left unmatched. The CDR3 sequence is CASSFDRGYEQYF. CDR3 nucleotides: TGTGCCAGCAGCTTTGACAGGGGCTACGAGCAGTACTTC.

A note on this clone: Other DNA sequences in this specimen translate into the identical CDR3. This sequence joins TRBV7-2 and TRBJ2-7; 8 bases align to TRBD1. This CDR3 is built from 14 residues. The germline gives CDR1 SGHTA, CDR2 FQGNSA. Trimming took 0 bases from V and 4 from J; bases not matched to a gene: 2. Written as DNA, the CDR3 is TGTGCCAGCAGCTTAGCTGGACAGGGATACGAGCAGTACTTC. Protein product: CASSLAGQGYEQYF.

This sequence joins TRBV7-8 and TRBJ2-7; 8 bases map to TRBD2. J lost 3 bases, V lost 0 bases, and 7 bases had no gene match. This CDR3 has 16 amino acids. Germline CDR1 and CDR2: SGHVS and FQNEAQ. CDR3 sequence reads: CASSLAVASGFYEQYF. CDR3 sequence (DNA): TGTGCCAGCAGCTTAGCGGTCGCTAGCGGGTTCTACGAGCAGTACTTC.

V is TRBV7-9 and J is TRBJ1-1, with 7 positions matching TRBD1. The CDR3 contains 16 residues. Looked up from germline, CDR1 is SEHNR and CDR2 is FQNEAQ (reference sequence). The V gene end was trimmed by 4 bases and the J gene end by 4 bases; junction bases not matched to a gene: 12. DNA for the CDR3: TGTGCCAGCAGCTCACTAGGGGGCGCGAGGAGCACTGAAGCTTTCTTT. Translation: CASSSLGGARSTEAFF.

The chain links TRBV5-5 to TRBJ1-6; D not certain. Germline V gene lookup returns CDR1 SGHKS and CDR2 YYEKEE (reference sequence). V was pared by 4 bases and J by 8 bases, with 13 bases between. This CDR3 is built from 14 residues. The CDR3 DNA is TGTGCCAGCAGCATCGACGGCGGGCATTCACCCCTCCACTTT. Amino acid sequence: CASSIDGGHSPLHF.

V is TRBV30 and J is TRBJ2-7; D uncertain. This CDR3 is built from 11 residues. V was clipped by 8 bases and J by 2 bases, with 10 bases between them. CDR1 GTSNPN and CDR2 SVGIG come from the germline V gene (reference sequence). CDR3 bases: TGTGCCCGGGCGACTGCCTACGAGCAGTACTTC. Translating it yields CARATAYEQYF.

The chain couples TRBV4-3 to TRBJ2-7, with 12 bases matching TRBD2. Germline CDR1 and CDR2: LGHNA and YSLEER. This CDR3 spans 15 amino acids. Trimming at V came to 2 bases and at J to 5 bases, leaving 4 bases not matched to a gene. CDR3 sequence (DNA): TGCGCCAGCAGCCAATTGACTAGCGGGAGAAACGAGCAGTACTTC. Protein sequence: CASSQLTSGRNEQYF.

The genes are TRBV4-1 and TRBJ1-5; D unresolved. The germline V and J ends were trimmed by 0 bases and 0 bases, with 9 bases remaining between them. Germline CDR1 MGHRA, CDR2 YSYEKL. The CDR3 covers 16 residues. CDR3 DNA sequence: TGCGCCAGCAGCCAAGATTATAGTTATAGCAATCAGCCCCAGCATTTT. Translated, it gives CASSQDYSYSNQPQHF.

As to this clone: This same CDR3 is encoded by further DNA sequences in the sample. The chain uses TRBV5-1 and TRBJ1-3; unclear D gene. Trimming took off 0 bases at V and 3 bases at J, with 7 bases between the two ends. The germline gives CDR1 SGHRS, CDR2 YFSETQ. The CDR3 covers 14 residues. The CDR3 loop is CASSLAGYGNTIYF. The DNA of the CDR3 is TGCGCCAGCAGCTTGGCGGGATATGGAAACACCATATATTTT.

This clone is a singleton in its sample. The chain employs TRBV9 and TRBJ2-3, with 7 nucleotides matching TRBD1. CDR3 length: 15 amino acids. CDR1 and CDR2 (germline): SGDLS, YYNGEE. Trimming cost V 3 bases and J 2 bases; bases outside gene matches: 6. The CDR3 DNA reads TGTGCCAGCAGCGAGTGGGACAGCTTCACAGATACGCAGTATTTT. Translating gives CASSEWDSFTDTQYF.